Shown below are 16 T cell receptor beta chains from a single sample sequenced in a study of blood T cell repertoires in COVID-19. TCRdb keeps only in-frame clones here, not all; method: immunoSEQ multiplex PCR. The table lists about 130,000 clones, roughly four fifths of them singletons, with about a sixth in the top ten. The source material was peripheral blood. These receptor sequences come from a man younger than 45 with COVID-19, enrolled during active disease.

The V gene is TRBV4-3, the J gene TRBJ2-5; 12 bases line up with TRBD2. After removal of 0 bases from V and 7 bases from J, the junction contained 6 bases not matched to a gene. This CDR3 contains 16 residues. The germline gives CDR1 LGHNA, CDR2 YSLEER. CDR3 coding DNA: TGCGCCAGCAGCCAAGATGAGACTAGCGGGGGTGGGACCCAGTACTTC. It yields the protein CASSQDETSGGGTQYF.

The chain couples TRBV9 to TRBJ1-3; 9 bases are a match to TRBD1. The CDR3 consists of 14 residues. In germline, CDR1 is SGDLS, CDR2 YYNGEE. V dropped 4 bases and J dropped 6; count of bases not matched to a gene: 5. The CDR3 DNA is TGTGCCAGCAGCCCCGGGGACAGGGTAAACACCATATATTTT. This sequence encodes CASSPGDRVNTIYF.

The chain is built from TRBV7-2 and TRBJ2-7; weak D call: TRBD1 (6 bases). The CDR3 is made up of 15 amino acids. The germline CDR1 and CDR2 sequences are SGHTA and FQGNSA. Trimming stripped 0 bases from V and 2 bases from J, with 11 bases between. The CDR3 nucleotides are TGTGCCAGCAGCTTAGCGCGAGGGGGAACCTACGAGCAGTACTTC. Translated: CASSLARGGTYEQYF.

This chain uses TRBV6-2 or TRBV6-3 with TRBJ1-4; D is ambiguous. V was trimmed by 5 bases and J by 4 bases, leaving 14 bases between them. There are 15 residues in the CDR3. Germline V gene data show CDR1 as MNHEY and CDR2 as SVGEGT. Here the CDR3 DNA reads TGTGCCAGCAGTGCTGCGAAACTTCATAATGAAAAACTGTTTTTT. Its translation: CASSAAKLHNEKLFF.

In its sample, this clone was seen a few times. The V and J genes are TRBV5-4 and TRBJ2-2, with TRBD1 identical over 8 bases. Germline V CDR1 and CDR2: SGHNT, YYREEE (reference sequence). J was trimmed by 7 bases and V by 1 base; bases with no gene match: 6. The CDR3 has 15 residues. The CDR3: CASSLWQGADGELFF. In nucleotides, the CDR3 is TGTGCCAGCAGCTTGTGGCAGGGGGCCGACGGGGAGCTGTTTTTT. The full variable domain, its missing parts supplied by reference TRBV5-4 and TRBJ2-2, is ETGVTQSPTHLIKTRGQQVTLRCSSQSGHNTVSWYQQALGQGPQFIFQYYREEENGRGNFPPRFSGLQFPNYSSELNVNALELDDSALYLCASSLWQGADGELFFGEGSRLTVL.

The V and J genes are TRBV18 and TRBJ2-7; 13 nucleotides match TRBD2. The CDR3 runs 18 residues. After removal of 3 bases from V and 4 bases from J, the junction contained 12 bases not matched to a gene. The germline V gene encodes CDR1 KGHSH and CDR2 LQKENI. The CDR3 region is CASSPVGLAGIPPYEQYF. For the CDR3, the DNA is TGTGCCAGCTCACCGGTGGGACTAGCGGGAATCCCCCCATACGAGCAGTACTTC.

CDR3 nucleotide sequence: TGCAGCGTTGAGTATCATCTTAGAGGGGGACAGGAAGCTTTCTTT. This codes for CSVEYHLRGGQEAFF. The genes are TRBV29-1 and TRBJ1-1; TRBD1 matches at 7 bases. Germline values: CDR1 SQVTM, CDR2 ANQGSEA. The CDR3 spans 15 residues. V shed 3 bases and J 8 bases; nucleotides not matched to a gene: 15.

The rearrangement links TRBV2 to TRBJ2-2; 8 bases agree with TRBD1. Trimming removed 7 bases from V and 6 bases from J; junction bases left unmatched: 7. The CDR3 loop spans 14 amino acids. The germline gives CDR1 SNHLY, CDR2 FYNNEI. CDR3 region: CASTGQGSSGELFF. Here the CDR3 DNA reads TGTGCCAGCACCGGACAGGGTAGCTCCGGGGAGCTGTTTTTT.

V usage is TRBV6-5 and J usage is TRBJ1-2, with a possible D match to TRBD1 (5 bases). This CDR3 spans 14 amino acids. Germline assignment: CDR1 MNHEY and CDR2 SVGAGI. V was cut by 4 bases and J by 2 bases, with 11 bases left in between. The CDR3 is CASSSRGDNYGYTF. CDR3 DNA sequence: TGTGCCAGCAGTTCCCGGGGGGACAACTATGGCTACACCTTC.

This chain joins TRBV2 and TRBJ1-1, with D hard to call. Per the germline V gene, CDR1 is SNHLY and CDR2 is FYNNEI. This CDR3 contains 14 residues. V was cut by 8 bases and J by 8 bases, with 21 bases left in between. CDR3 region: CASSVAAGRTEAFF. CDR3 DNA: TGTGCCAGCTCCGTTGCAGCCGGGAGAACCGAAGCTTTCTTT. The complete variable domain, with remaining parts taken from reference TRBV2 and TRBJ1-1, reads EPEVTQTPSHQVTQMGQEVILRCVPISNHLYFYWYRQILGQKVEFLVSFYNNEISEKSEIFDDQFSVERPDGSNFTLKIRSTKLEDSAMYFCASSVAAGRTEAFFGQGTRLTVV.

In this sample, this clone turned up once. V and J are TRBV4-1 and TRBJ2-7; TRBD1 agrees at 9 bases. The V segment lost 4 bases and the J segment 3 bases; nucleotides outside the gene matches: 7. The germline V gene has CDR1 MGHRA and CDR2 YSYEKL. The CDR3 is made up of 15 amino acids. CDR3 nucleotide sequence: TGCGCCAGCAGCCCCCCGGGACAGGGCTACTACGAGCAGTACTTC. This encodes CASSPPGQGYYEQYF.

V and J are TRBV7-2 and TRBJ2-7, with D possibly matching TRBD1 (6 bases). With 5 bases removed from V and 5 bases from J, the gap between germline ends came to 16 bases. Germline V gene sequence: CDR1 SGHTA, CDR2 FQGNSA. This CDR3 comprises 14 residues. The CDR3 nucleotides read TGTGCCAGCAGCCCTCAGGGGCTCATGAACGAGCAGTACTTC. Protein: CASSPQGLMNEQYF.

The sample holds one count of this clone. This chain links TRBV2 with TRBJ2-5; maybe TRBD2 (5 bases). Germline CDR1 reads SNHLY; CDR2 reads FYNNEI. The CDR3 extends over 13 amino acids. V was shortened by 4 bases and J by 5 bases, with 11 bases between the two germline ends. The CDR3 sequence: CASSGTGAETQYF. CDR3 bases: TGTGCCAGCAGTGGGACTGGAGCGGAGACCCAGTACTTC.

J is TRBJ1-1 and V is TRBV11-3; unclear D gene. The CDR3 consists of 13 residues. V was pared by 3 bases and J by 7 bases, with 12 bases between. In germline, CDR1 is SGHNT, CDR2 YENEEA. The DNA of the CDR3 is TGTGCCAGCAGCTTCATAAACTTCGGTGAAGCTTTCTTT. This sequence encodes CASSFINFGEAFF.

This clone has a handful of counts. The chain is built from TRBV7-2 and TRBJ1-5; perhaps TRBD1 as D (5 bases). Germline CDR1 is SGHTA and CDR2 is FQGNSA. V dropped 6 bases and J dropped 6 bases, with 12 bases sitting between them. The CDR3 length is 13 residues. This chain's CDR3 is CASRAGLGQPQHF. The CDR3 nucleotides are TGTGCCAGCAGGGCAGGGCTCGGTCAGCCCCAGCATTTT.

This chain uses TRBV5-4 with TRBJ2-7; 8 bases are shared with TRBD2. This CDR3 spans 16 amino acids. Trimming took 7 bases from V and 3 from J; bases not matched to a gene: 15. Germline-derived CDR1 and CDR2 are SGHNT and YYREEE (reference sequence). CDR3 region: CASSISGGLKHYEQYF. The CDR3 DNA sequence: TGTGCCAGCTCTATAAGCGGGGGTCTAAAACACTACGAGCAGTACTTC.